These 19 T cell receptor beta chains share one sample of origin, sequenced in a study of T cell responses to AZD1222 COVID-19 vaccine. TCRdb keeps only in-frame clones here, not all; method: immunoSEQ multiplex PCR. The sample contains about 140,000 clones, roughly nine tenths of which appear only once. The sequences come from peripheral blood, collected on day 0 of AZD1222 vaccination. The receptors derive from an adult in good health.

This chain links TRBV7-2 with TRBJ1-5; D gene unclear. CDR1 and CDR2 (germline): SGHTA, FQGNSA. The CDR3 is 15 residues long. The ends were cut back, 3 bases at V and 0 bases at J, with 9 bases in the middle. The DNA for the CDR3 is TGTGCCAGCAGCTTCCGGGGATATAGCAATCAGCCCCAGCATTTT. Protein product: CASSFRGYSNQPQHF. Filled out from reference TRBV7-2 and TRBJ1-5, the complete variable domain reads GAGVSQSPSNKVTEKGKDVELRCDPISGHTALYWYRQSLGQGLEFLIYFQGNSAPDKSGLPSDRFSAERTGGSVSTLTIQRTQQEDSAVYLCASSFRGYSNQPQHFGDGTRLSIL.

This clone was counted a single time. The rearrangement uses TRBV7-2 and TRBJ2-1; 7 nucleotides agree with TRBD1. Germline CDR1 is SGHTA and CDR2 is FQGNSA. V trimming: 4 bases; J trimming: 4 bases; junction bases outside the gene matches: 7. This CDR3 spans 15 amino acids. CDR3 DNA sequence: TGTGCCAGCAGCTCGTCCCCGACAGGGTACAATGAGCAGTTCTTC. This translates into CASSSSPTGYNEQFF.

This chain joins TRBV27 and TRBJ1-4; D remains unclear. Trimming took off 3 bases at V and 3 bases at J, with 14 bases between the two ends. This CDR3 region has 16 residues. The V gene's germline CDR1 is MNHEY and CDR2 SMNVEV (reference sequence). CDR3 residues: CASSFFVPGPNEKLFF. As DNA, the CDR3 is TGTGCCAGCAGTTTCTTTGTCCCGGGCCCTAATGAAAAACTGTTTTTT.

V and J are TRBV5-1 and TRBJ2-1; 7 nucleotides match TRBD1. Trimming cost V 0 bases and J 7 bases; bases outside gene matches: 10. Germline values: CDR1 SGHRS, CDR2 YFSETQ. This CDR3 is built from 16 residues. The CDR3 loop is CASSLAEGARGNEQFF. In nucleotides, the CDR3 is TGCGCCAGCAGCTTGGCCGAGGGGGCTCGGGGAAATGAGCAGTTCTTC.

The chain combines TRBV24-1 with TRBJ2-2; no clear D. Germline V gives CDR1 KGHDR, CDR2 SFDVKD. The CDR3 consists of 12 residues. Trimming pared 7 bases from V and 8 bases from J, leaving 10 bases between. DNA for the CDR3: TGTGCCACCAGGGCCCTCGTTGGGGAGCTGTTTTTT. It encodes CATRALVGELFF.

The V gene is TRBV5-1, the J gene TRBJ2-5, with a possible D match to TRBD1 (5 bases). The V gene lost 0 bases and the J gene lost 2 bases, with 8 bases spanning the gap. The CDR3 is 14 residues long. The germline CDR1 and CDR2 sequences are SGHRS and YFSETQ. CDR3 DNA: TGCGCCAGCAGCTTGGACAGGCCTCAAGAGACCCAGTACTTC. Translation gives CASSLDRPQETQYF. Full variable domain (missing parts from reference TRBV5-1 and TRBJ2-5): KAGVTQTPRYLIKTRGQQVTLSCSPISGHRSVSWYQQTPGQGLQFLFEYFSETQRNKGNFPGRFSGRQFSNSRSEMNVSTLELGDSALYLCASSLDRPQETQYFGPGTRLLVL.

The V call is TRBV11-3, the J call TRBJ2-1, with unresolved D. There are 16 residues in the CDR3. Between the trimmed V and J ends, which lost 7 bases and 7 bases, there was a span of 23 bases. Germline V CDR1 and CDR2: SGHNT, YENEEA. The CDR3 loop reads CASNTPRVDNGNEQFF. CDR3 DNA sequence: TGTGCCAGCAACACCCCACGGGTTGACAATGGGAATGAGCAGTTCTTC.

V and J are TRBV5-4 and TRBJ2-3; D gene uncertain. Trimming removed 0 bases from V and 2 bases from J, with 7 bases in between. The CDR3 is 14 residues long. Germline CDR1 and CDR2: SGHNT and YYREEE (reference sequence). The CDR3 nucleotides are TGTGCCAGCAGCTTGGTTGGGATCACAGATACGCAGTATTTT. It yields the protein CASSLVGITDTQYF.

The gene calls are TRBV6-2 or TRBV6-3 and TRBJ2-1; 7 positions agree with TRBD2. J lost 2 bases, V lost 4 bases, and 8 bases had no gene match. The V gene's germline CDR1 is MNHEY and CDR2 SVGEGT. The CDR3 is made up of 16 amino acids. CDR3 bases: TGTGCCAGCAGTTCTGCGGGGGAGACCACCTACAATGAGCAGTTCTTC. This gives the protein CASSSAGETTYNEQFF.

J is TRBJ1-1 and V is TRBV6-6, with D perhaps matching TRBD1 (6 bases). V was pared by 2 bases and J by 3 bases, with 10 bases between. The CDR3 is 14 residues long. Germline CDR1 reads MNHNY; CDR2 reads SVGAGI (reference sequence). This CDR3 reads CASSYTGAYTEAFF. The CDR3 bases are TGTGCCAGCAGTTACACGGGGGCTTACACTGAAGCTTTCTTT.

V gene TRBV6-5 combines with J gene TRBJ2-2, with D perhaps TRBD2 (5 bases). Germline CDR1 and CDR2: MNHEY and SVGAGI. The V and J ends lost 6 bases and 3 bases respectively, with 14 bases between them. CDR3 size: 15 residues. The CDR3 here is CASSLRGAYTGELFF. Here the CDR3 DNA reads TGTGCCAGCAGCCTCCGGGGTGCTTACACCGGGGAGCTGTTTTTT.

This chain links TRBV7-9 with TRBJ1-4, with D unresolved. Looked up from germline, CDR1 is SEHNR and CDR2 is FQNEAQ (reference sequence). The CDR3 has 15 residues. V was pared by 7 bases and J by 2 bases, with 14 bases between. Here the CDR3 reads CASTPKGTTNEKLFF. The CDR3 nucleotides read TGTGCCAGCACCCCGAAGGGAACTACTAATGAAAAACTGTTTTTT.

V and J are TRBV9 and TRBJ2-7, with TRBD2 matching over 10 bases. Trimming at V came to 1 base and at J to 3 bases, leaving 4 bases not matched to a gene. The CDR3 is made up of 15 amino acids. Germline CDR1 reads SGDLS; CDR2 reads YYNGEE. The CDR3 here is CASSVTPSGSYEQYF. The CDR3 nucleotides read TGTGCCAGCAGCGTAACTCCTAGCGGGAGCTACGAGCAGTACTTC. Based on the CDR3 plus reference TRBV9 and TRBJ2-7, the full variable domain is DSGVTQTPKHLITATGQRVTLRCSPRSGDLSVYWYQQSLDQGLQFLIQYYNGEERAKGNILERFSAQQFPDLHSELNLSSLELGDSALYFCASSVTPSGSYEQYFGPGTRLTVT.

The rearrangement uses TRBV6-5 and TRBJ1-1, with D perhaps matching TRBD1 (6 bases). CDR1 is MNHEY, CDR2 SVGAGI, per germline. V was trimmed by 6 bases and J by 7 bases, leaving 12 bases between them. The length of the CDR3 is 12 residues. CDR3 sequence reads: CASSRDIGEAFF. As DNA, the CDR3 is TGTGCCAGCAGCAGGGACATTGGTGAAGCTTTCTTT.

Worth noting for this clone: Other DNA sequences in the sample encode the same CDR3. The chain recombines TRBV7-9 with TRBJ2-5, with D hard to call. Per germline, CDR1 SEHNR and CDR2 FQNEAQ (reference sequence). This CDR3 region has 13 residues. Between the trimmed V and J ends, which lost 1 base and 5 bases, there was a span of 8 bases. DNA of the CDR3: TGTGCCAGCAGCTTAGGGCAGCAGGAGACCCAGTACTTC. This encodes CASSLGQQETQYF.

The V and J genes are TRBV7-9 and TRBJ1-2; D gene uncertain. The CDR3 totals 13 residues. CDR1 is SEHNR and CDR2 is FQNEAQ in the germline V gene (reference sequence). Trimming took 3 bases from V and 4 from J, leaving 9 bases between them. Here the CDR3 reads CASSLRRGYGYTF. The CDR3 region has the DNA TGTGCCAGCAGCTTGCGCAGAGGCTATGGCTACACCTTC.

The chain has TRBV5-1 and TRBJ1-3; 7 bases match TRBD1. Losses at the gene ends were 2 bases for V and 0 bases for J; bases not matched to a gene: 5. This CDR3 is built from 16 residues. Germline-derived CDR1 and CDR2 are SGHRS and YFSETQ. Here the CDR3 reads CASSFGQDSSGNTIYF. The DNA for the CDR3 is TGCGCCAGCAGCTTCGGACAGGACAGCTCTGGAAACACCATATATTTT. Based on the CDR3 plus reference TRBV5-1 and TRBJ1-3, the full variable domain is KAGVTQTPRYLIKTRGQQVTLSCSPISGHRSVSWYQQTPGQGLQFLFEYFSETQRNKGNFPGRFSGRQFSNSRSEMNVSTLELGDSALYLCASSFGQDSSGNTIYFGEGSWLTVV.

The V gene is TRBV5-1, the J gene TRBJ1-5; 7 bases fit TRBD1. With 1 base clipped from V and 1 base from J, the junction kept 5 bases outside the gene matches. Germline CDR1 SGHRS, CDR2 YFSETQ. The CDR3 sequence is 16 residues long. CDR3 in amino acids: CASSLQPQGSNQPQHF. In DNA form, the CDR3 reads TGCGCCAGCAGCTTGCAACCACAGGGGAGCAATCAGCCCCAGCATTTT.

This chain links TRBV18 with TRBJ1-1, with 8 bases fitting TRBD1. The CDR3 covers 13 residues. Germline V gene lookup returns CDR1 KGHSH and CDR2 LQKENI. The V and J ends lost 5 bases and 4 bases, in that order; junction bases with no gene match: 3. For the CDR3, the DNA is TGTGCCAGCTCAGCAACAGGGGGCACTGAAGCTTTCTTT. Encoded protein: CASSATGGTEAFF. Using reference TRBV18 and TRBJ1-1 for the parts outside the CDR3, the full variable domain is NAGVMQNPRHLVRRRGQEARLRCSPMKGHSHVYWYRQLPEEGLKFMVYLQKENIIDESGMPKERFSAEFPKEGPSILRIQQVVRGDSAAYFCASSATGGTEAFFGQGTRLTVV.